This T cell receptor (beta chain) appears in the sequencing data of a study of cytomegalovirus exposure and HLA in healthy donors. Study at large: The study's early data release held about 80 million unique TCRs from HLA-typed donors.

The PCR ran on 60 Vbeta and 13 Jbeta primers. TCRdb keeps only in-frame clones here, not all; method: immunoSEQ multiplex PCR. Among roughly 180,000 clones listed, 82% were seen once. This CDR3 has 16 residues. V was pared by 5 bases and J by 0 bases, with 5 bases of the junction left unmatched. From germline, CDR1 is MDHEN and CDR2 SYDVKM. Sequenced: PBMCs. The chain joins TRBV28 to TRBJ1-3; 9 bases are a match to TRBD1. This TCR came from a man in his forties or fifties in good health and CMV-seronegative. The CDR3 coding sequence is TGTGCCAGCAGTGTCCGGACAGGGGTCTCTGGAAACACCATATATTTT. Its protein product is CASSVRTGVSGNTIYF.